The 32 T cell receptor beta chains below were found in one sample sequenced in a study of blood T cell repertoires in COVID-19. Method: immunoSEQ multiplex PCR; TCRdb's copy keeps in-frame clones and lacks some. The sample records roughly 7,000 clones, 80% to 90% being singletons. Material for sequencing was peripheral blood. All receptors come from a human donor with active COVID-19. The donor label of this sample is uncertain.

CDR3 protein: CASSLAQGFSGNTIYF. CDR3 bases: TGTGCCAGCAGTTTAGCACAGGGGTTTAGTGGAAACACCATATATTTT. The V gene is TRBV28, the J gene TRBJ1-3, with 7 positions matching TRBD1. Germline assignment: CDR1 MDHEN and CDR2 SYDVKM. This CDR3 comprises 16 residues. V dropped 2 bases and J dropped 3; count of bases not matched to a gene: 7.

This chain links TRBV5-1 with TRBJ1-1; D gene unclear. The CDR3 consists of 14 residues. Deletions cut 0 bases from V and 4 bases from J, with 10 bases between. The germline V gene encodes CDR1 SGHRS and CDR2 YFSETQ. As DNA, the CDR3 is TGCGCCAGCAGCTTGGGTTCGGGGATCACTGAAGCTTTCTTT. The encoded protein is CASSLGSGITEAFF.

This sequence joins TRBV2 and TRBJ2-7, with 8 bases matching TRBD1. Germline-derived CDR1 and CDR2 are SNHLY and FYNNEI. Unmatched junction bases numbered 3, after V lost 6 bases and J lost 2 bases. The CDR3 spans 13 residues. In DNA, the CDR3 is TGTGCCAGCAGCAGACAGGGGCCCTACGAGCAGTACTTC. It encodes CASSRQGPYEQYF. The full variable domain, its missing parts supplied by reference TRBV2 and TRBJ2-7, is EPEVTQTPSHQVTQMGQEVILRCVPISNHLYFYWYRQILGQKVEFLVSFYNNEISEKSEIFDDQFSVERPDGSNFTLKIRSTKLEDSAMYFCASSRQGPYEQYFGPGTRLTVT.

V and J are TRBV6-5 and TRBJ2-3, with TRBD1 as a possible D gene (5 bases). The V end lost 7 bases, the J end lost 11 bases, and 16 bases lay between the germline ends. Germline lookup yields CDR1 MNHEY and CDR2 SVGAGI. The CDR3 covers 12 residues. As DNA, the CDR3 is TGTGCCAGCACTCAAAGGTCAGGGAAGCAGTATTTT. It specifies CASTQRSGKQYF.

This clone has only one observation. The chain employs TRBV4-3 and TRBJ1-6; D unclear. V lost 0 bases and J 7 bases, leaving 16 bases between the germline ends. Germline CDR1 is LGHNA and CDR2 is YSLEER. The CDR3 consists of 17 residues. The CDR3 nucleotides read TGCGCCAGCAGCCAAGATCGGTCGGGATATACGAATTCACCCCTCCACTTT. Protein sequence: CASSQDRSGYTNSPLHF.

The genes are TRBV11-2 and TRBJ2-3; no clear D. The CDR3 runs 12 residues. Trimming took 5 bases from V and 2 from J, leaving 5 bases between them. Germline V gene lookup returns CDR1 SGHAT and CDR2 FQNNGV. CDR3 coding DNA: TGTGCCAGCAGCATATACACAGATACGCAGTATTTT. It is translated as CASSIYTDTQYF. Full variable domain (outside the CDR3, taken from reference TRBV11-2 and TRBJ2-3): EAGVAQSPRYKIIEKRQSVAFWCNPISGHATLYWYQQILGQGPKLLIQFQNNGVVDDSQLPKDRFSAERLKGVDSTLKIQPAKLEDSAVYLCASSIYTDTQYFGPGTRLTVL.

The V and J genes are TRBV24-1 and TRBJ2-3; TRBD1 agrees at 8 bases. V lost 3 bases to trimming and J lost 0 bases; unmatched junction nucleotides: 7. This CDR3 region has 17 residues. Germline V gives CDR1 KGHDR, CDR2 SFDVKD. CDR3 bases: TGTGCCACCAGTGATACCGGGACAGGAAAGAGCACAGATACGCAGTATTTT. Amino acid sequence: CATSDTGTGKSTDTQYF.

The chain uses TRBV7-9 and TRBJ2-4; perhaps TRBD2 as D (5 bases). This CDR3 comprises 16 residues. The V end lost 2 bases, the J end lost 0 bases, and 11 bases lay between the germline ends. Germline CDR1 SEHNR, CDR2 FQNEAQ (reference sequence). Here the CDR3 reads CASSLSAVLAKNIQYF. CDR3 in DNA: TGTGCCAGCAGCTTATCAGCGGTACTAGCCAAAAACATTCAGTACTTC.

This rearrangement joins TRBV24-1 to TRBJ2-2, with a possible D match to TRBD1 (6 bases). The V end lost 9 bases, the J end lost 3 bases, and 13 bases lay between the germline ends. Germline lookup yields CDR1 KGHDR and CDR2 SFDVKD. This CDR3 is 14 amino acids long. CDR3 sequence: CATGGATDTGELFF. The CDR3 nucleotides are TGTGCCACCGGGGGCGCGACGGACACCGGGGAGCTGTTTTTT.

V is TRBV18 and J is TRBJ1-1; possibly TRBD1 for D (5 bases). The CDR3 covers 14 residues. V was cut by 6 bases and J by 0 bases, with 11 bases left in between. Per germline, CDR1 KGHSH and CDR2 LQKENI. CDR3 protein: CASSGGGMNTEAFF. The CDR3 DNA sequence: TGTGCCAGCTCCGGTGGGGGGATGAACACTGAAGCTTTCTTT.

CDR3 sequence (DNA): TGTGCCAGCAGCTTAGCGGCGGGGGGAGGCACAGATACGCAGTATTTT. Encoded protein: CASSLAAGGGTDTQYF. This chain links TRBV7-2 with TRBJ2-3; 8 bases are shared with TRBD2. Trimming took 0 bases from V and 1 from J; bases not matched to a gene: 3. This CDR3 contains 16 residues. Germline-derived CDR1 and CDR2 are SGHTA and FQGNSA.

The chain carries TRBV11-2 and TRBJ2-7; 8 bases line up with TRBD1. CDR1 SGHAT and CDR2 FQNNGV come from the germline V gene. V was clipped by 5 bases and J by 3 bases; unmatched bases: 12. This CDR3 is built from 16 residues. CDR3 coding DNA: TGTGCCAGCAGCGTAGGGATAACAGGGGGTGACTACGAGCAGTACTTC. It is translated as CASSVGITGGDYEQYF. Supplemented by reference TRBV11-2 and TRBJ2-7, the full variable domain reads EAGVAQSPRYKIIEKRQSVAFWCNPISGHATLYWYQQILGQGPKLLIQFQNNGVVDDSQLPKDRFSAERLKGVDSTLKIQPAKLEDSAVYLCASSVGITGGDYEQYFGPGTRLTVT.

There are a few counts of this clone. The chain uses TRBV7-9 and TRBJ1-1; possibly TRBD1 for D (5 bases). The CDR3 has 12 residues. The V end lost 6 bases, the J end lost 8 bases, and 13 bases lay between the germline ends. CDR1 SEHNR and CDR2 FQNEAQ come from the germline V gene (reference sequence). CDR3 protein: CASRTEKGEAFF. The CDR3 region has the DNA TGTGCCAGCAGGACGGAGAAGGGGGAAGCTTTCTTT.

This chain links TRBV2 with TRBJ1-2; TRBD1 aligns across 9 bases. After removal of 0 bases from V and 4 bases from J, the junction contained 3 bases not matched to a gene. CDR3 size: 15 residues. CDR1 SNHLY and CDR2 FYNNEI come from the germline V gene. This CDR3 is CASSEARTGVYGYTF. The CDR3 DNA reads as TGTGCCAGCAGTGAAGCCCGGACAGGGGTCTATGGCTACACCTTC.

This sequence joins TRBV10-2 and TRBJ1-5; tentative D call: TRBD1 (5 bases). The CDR3 covers 15 residues. The ends were cut back, 6 bases at V and 6 bases at J, with 18 bases in the middle. Germline V lookup: CDR1 WSHSY, CDR2 SAAADI. The CDR3: CASRPGGGWGQPQHF. CDR3 nucleotides: TGCGCCAGCAGACCGGGGGGAGGGTGGGGTCAGCCCCAGCATTTT.

This rearrangement joins TRBV3-1 (or the pseudogene TRBV3-2) to TRBJ2-5, with D possibly matching TRBD2 (6 bases). V lost 0 bases and J 7 bases, leaving 15 bases between the germline ends. Germline lookup yields CDR1 LGHDT and CDR2 YNNKEL (reference sequence). The length of the CDR3 is 15 residues. The CDR3 nucleotides read TGTGCCAGCAGCCAAGACCCTAGCGACGGTCGGACCCAGTACTTC. It translates to CASSQDPSDGRTQYF.

The rearrangement links TRBV3-1 (or the pseudogene TRBV3-2) to TRBJ1-1; TRBD1 is a possible D gene (6 bases). V lost 3 bases and J lost 4, with 15 bases in between. CDR3 length equals 15 residues. CDR1 and CDR2 from the germline V gene are LGHDT and YNNKEL (reference sequence). Here the CDR3 reads CASSHLQGVGTEAFF. In DNA, the CDR3 is TGTGCCAGCAGCCACCTACAGGGAGTGGGCACTGAAGCTTTCTTT.

This sequence joins TRBV5-1 and TRBJ2-7, with TRBD2 identical over 14 bases. This CDR3 spans 17 amino acids. Germline V gene sequence: CDR1 SGHRS, CDR2 YFSETQ. Trimming cost V 0 bases and J 1 base; bases outside gene matches: 3. As DNA, the CDR3 is TGCGCCAGCAGCTTGGGGACTAGCGGGAGGCTGTCCTACGAGCAGTACTTC. Translating it yields CASSLGTSGRLSYEQYF.

This clone appeared a few times. This sequence joins TRBV19 and TRBJ2-1, with 10 nucleotides matching TRBD2. Germline V gives CDR1 LNHDA, CDR2 SQIVND (reference sequence). This CDR3 is 14 amino acids long. The junction had 5 bases not matched to a gene; V was cut back by 3 bases and J by 9 bases. CDR3 in amino acids: CASSMLAGASEQFF. The CDR3 DNA reads TGTGCCAGTAGTATGCTAGCGGGAGCCAGTGAGCAGTTCTTC.

The chain carries TRBV5-6 and TRBJ1-1, with a weak D call TRBD1 (6 bases). The length of the CDR3 is 15 residues. The germline V gene encodes CDR1 SGHDT and CDR2 YYEEEE. Between the trimmed V and J ends, which lost 6 bases and 0 bases, there was a span of 15 bases. CDR3 nucleotide sequence: TGTGCCAGCACCCCATGGGGGGGGCTGAACACTGAAGCTTTCTTT. Translated, it gives CASTPWGGLNTEAFF. Full variable domain (rest looked up from reference TRBV5-6 and TRBJ1-1): DAGVTQSPTHLIKTRGQQVTLRCSPKSGHDTVSWYQQALGQGPQFIFQYYEEEERQRGNFPDRFSGHQFPNYSSELNVNALLLGDSALYLCASTPWGGLNTEAFFGQGTRLTVV.

The gene calls are TRBV4-2 and TRBJ2-7, with 10 bases fitting TRBD2. CDR3 size: 15 residues. Germline lookup yields CDR1 LGHNA and CDR2 YNFKEQ. The V gene end was trimmed by 0 bases and the J gene end by 6 bases; junction bases not matched to a gene: 5. The CDR3 nucleotides are TGTGCCAGCAGCCAAGAGCAGCGGGAGGGCCGCGAGCAGTACTTC. Its translation is CASSQEQREGREQYF.

The chain combines TRBV19 with TRBJ1-1; 7 bases are shared with TRBD1. V lost 5 bases and J lost 4; bases outside the gene matches: 4. This CDR3 contains 13 residues. Germline-derived CDR1 and CDR2 are LNHDA and SQIVND (reference sequence). The CDR3 reads CASSQGQRTEAFF. The CDR3 DNA follows: TGTGCCAGTAGTCAGGGACAGCGCACTGAAGCTTTCTTT.

The rearrangement joins TRBV10-2 to TRBJ1-4; weak D call: TRBD1 (5 bases). The V end was cut by 3 bases, the J end by 3 bases, with 14 bases between. This CDR3 has 16 residues. Germline V gene lookup returns CDR1 WSHSY and CDR2 SAAADI. DNA of the CDR3: TGCGCCAGCAGTGATGTGTTGACAGCAGCTAATGAAAAACTGTTTTTT. Amino acid sequence: CASSDVLTAANEKLFF.

Only one count was recorded for this clone. The rearrangement links TRBV14 to TRBJ1-2; D call uncertain. CDR3 length: 15 amino acids. The germline gives CDR1 SGHDN, CDR2 FVKESK. The V gene lost 1 base and the J gene lost 0 bases, with 9 bases spanning the gap. This CDR3 is CASSQVPGSNYGYTF. Here the CDR3 DNA reads TGTGCCAGCAGCCAAGTTCCAGGATCTAACTATGGCTACACCTTC.

The chain recombines TRBV19 with TRBJ1-2, with TRBD1 identical over 9 bases. CDR1 and CDR2 (germline): LNHDA, SQIVND (reference sequence). Unmatched junction bases numbered 10, after V lost 7 bases and J lost 7 bases. The CDR3 totals 14 residues. The CDR3: CASTKGDRDSGYTF. The CDR3, as DNA: TGTGCCAGTACCAAGGGGGACAGGGATAGTGGCTACACCTTC. Looking up the rest from reference TRBV19 and TRBJ1-2 gives the full variable domain: DGGITQSPKYLFRKEGQNVTLSCEQNLNHDAMYWYRQDPGQGLRLIYYSQIVNDFQKGDIAEGYSVSREKKESFPLTVTSAQKNPTAFYLCASTKGDRDSGYTFGSGTRLTVV.

The chain joins TRBV7-2 to TRBJ2-3; a weak D match, TRBD2 (6 bases). The CDR3 is 15 residues long. The V and J ends lost 5 bases and 6 bases respectively, with 18 bases between them. The germline gives CDR1 SGHTA, CDR2 FQGNSA. CDR3 nucleotides: TGTGCCAGCAGCATCCGGGACTCTATGAGCGATACGCAGTATTTT. This sequence encodes CASSIRDSMSDTQYF.

V and J are TRBV2 and TRBJ2-3, with 10 bases matching TRBD2. V lost 5 bases to trimming and J lost 4 bases; unmatched junction nucleotides: 9. The CDR3 covers 16 residues. Germline CDR1 is SNHLY and CDR2 is FYNNEI. The CDR3 sequence: CASSSSGGAWADTQYF. The CDR3 nucleotides are TGTGCCAGCAGTTCAAGCGGGGGGGCTTGGGCAGATACGCAGTATTTT.

The gene calls are TRBV4-1 and TRBJ2-7; 8 bases are shared with TRBD1. Losses at the gene ends were 1 base for V and 4 bases for J; bases not matched to a gene: 9. The CDR3 runs 16 residues. CDR1 is MGHRA and CDR2 is YSYEKL in the germline V gene. CDR3 coding DNA: TGCGCCAGCAGCCAAGGAGGACAGGGCGGAGGATACGAGCAGTACTTC. Translated, it gives CASSQGGQGGGYEQYF.

CDR3 loop: CASSQVGSGASYEQYF. As DNA, the CDR3 is TGCGCCAGCAGCCAAGTAGGTAGCGGGGCAAGCTACGAGCAGTACTTC. The rearrangement uses TRBV4-3 and TRBJ2-7; 8 bases match TRBD2. Trimming took 1 base from V and 3 from J; bases not matched to a gene: 8. This CDR3 has 16 residues. Germline-derived CDR1 and CDR2 are LGHNA and YSLEER.

This rearrangement joins TRBV2 to TRBJ1-5; 9 nucleotides match TRBD1. Germline assignment: CDR1 SNHLY and CDR2 FYNNEI. The CDR3 consists of 14 residues. The V segment lost 7 bases and the J segment 5 bases; nucleotides outside the gene matches: 6. The CDR3 DNA is TGTGCCAGCAAAGGGACAGGGTTACATCAGCCCCAGCATTTT. This codes for CASKGTGLHQPQHF.

The rearrangement links TRBV7-9 to TRBJ2-1; possible D gene TRBD1, 5 bases. V was clipped by 7 bases and J by 2 bases, with 12 bases between them. The CDR3 length is 14 residues. Germline V CDR1 and CDR2: SEHNR, FQNEAQ (reference sequence). CDR3 sequence: CASTLGAAYNEQFF. CDR3 DNA: TGTGCCAGCACCCTAGGGGCGGCCTACAATGAGCAGTTCTTC.

The chain recombines TRBV6-6 with TRBJ2-7; D perhaps matches TRBD2 (6 bases). The CDR3 runs 13 residues. Looked up from germline, CDR1 is MNHNY and CDR2 is SVGAGI (reference sequence). V was shortened by 6 bases and J by 6 bases, with 15 bases between the two germline ends. The CDR3 spells CASRTDGGGEQYF. The CDR3, as DNA: TGTGCCAGCAGAACCGATGGGGGAGGCGAGCAGTACTTC.